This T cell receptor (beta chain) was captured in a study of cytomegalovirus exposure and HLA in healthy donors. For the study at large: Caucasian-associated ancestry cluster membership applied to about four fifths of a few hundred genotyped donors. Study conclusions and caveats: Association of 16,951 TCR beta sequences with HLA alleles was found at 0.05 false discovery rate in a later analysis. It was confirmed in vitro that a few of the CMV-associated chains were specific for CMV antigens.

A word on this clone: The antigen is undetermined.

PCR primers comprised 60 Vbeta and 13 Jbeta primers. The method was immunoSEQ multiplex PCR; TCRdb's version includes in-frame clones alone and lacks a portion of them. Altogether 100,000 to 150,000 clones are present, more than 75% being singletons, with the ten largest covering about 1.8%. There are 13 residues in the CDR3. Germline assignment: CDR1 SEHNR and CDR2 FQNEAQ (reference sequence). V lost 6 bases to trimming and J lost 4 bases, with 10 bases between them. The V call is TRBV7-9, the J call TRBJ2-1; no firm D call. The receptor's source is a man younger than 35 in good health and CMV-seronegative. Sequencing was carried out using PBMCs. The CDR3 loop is CASSPSLYNEQFF. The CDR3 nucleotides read TGTGCCAGCAGTCCATCTCTATACAATGAGCAGTTCTTC.